One sample yielded the 4 T cell receptor beta chains listed below, sequenced in a study of cytomegalovirus exposure and HLA in healthy donors. Using immunoSEQ multiplex PCR, the repertoire was profiled, and TCRdb retains in-frame clones only, with some absent. In the table there are fewer than 200,000 clones, about 90% of which are singletons. Sequenced material: PBMCs. The origin of the receptors is a woman aged 18 to 35 in good health and CMV-seropositive.

CDR3 bases: TGTGCCAGCTCTCGAGACGACACTTATGGCTACACCTTC. Translated, it gives CASSRDDTYGYTF. The J gene is TRBJ1-2, the V gene TRBV18, with D unresolved. There are 13 residues in the CDR3. V was trimmed by 6 bases and J by 5 bases, leaving 13 bases between them. Per the germline V gene, CDR1 is KGHSH and CDR2 is LQKENI. The full variable domain, its missing parts supplied by reference TRBV18 and TRBJ1-2, is NAGVMQNPRHLVRRRGQEARLRCSPMKGHSHVYWYRQLPEEGLKFMVYLQKENIIDESGMPKERFSAEFPKEGPSILRIQQVVRGDSAAYFCASSRDDTYGYTFGSGTRLTVV.

V is TRBV5-6 and J is TRBJ2-7; 11 bases map to TRBD1. Germline V gene data show CDR1 as SGHDT and CDR2 as YYEEEE. This CDR3 has 16 residues. V shed 4 bases and J 2 bases; nucleotides not matched to a gene: 8. The DNA of the CDR3 is TGTGCCAGCAGCGGCGGGACAGGGGGTGCAACCTACGAGCAGTACTTC. Its protein is CASSGGTGGATYEQYF.

V and J are TRBV28 and TRBJ1-2, with 9 bases that match TRBD1. Germline CDR1 MDHEN, CDR2 SYDVKM. The CDR3 has 13 amino acids. Trimming took 6 bases from V and 4 from J; bases not matched to a gene: 3. The CDR3 DNA reads TGTGCCAGCAGGGGACAGGGCCTCTATGGCTACACCTTC. This encodes CASRGQGLYGYTF.

V is TRBV5-5 and J is TRBJ2-3; D not resolved. Trimming left V 0 bases short and J 0 bases short, with 14 bases between. The V gene's germline CDR1 is SGHKS and CDR2 YYEKEE (reference sequence). CDR3 size: 17 residues. CDR3 coding DNA: TGTGCCAGCAGCTTGGCCTCGGTCACTGCTAGCACAGATACGCAGTATTTT. Protein: CASSLASVTASTDTQYF.